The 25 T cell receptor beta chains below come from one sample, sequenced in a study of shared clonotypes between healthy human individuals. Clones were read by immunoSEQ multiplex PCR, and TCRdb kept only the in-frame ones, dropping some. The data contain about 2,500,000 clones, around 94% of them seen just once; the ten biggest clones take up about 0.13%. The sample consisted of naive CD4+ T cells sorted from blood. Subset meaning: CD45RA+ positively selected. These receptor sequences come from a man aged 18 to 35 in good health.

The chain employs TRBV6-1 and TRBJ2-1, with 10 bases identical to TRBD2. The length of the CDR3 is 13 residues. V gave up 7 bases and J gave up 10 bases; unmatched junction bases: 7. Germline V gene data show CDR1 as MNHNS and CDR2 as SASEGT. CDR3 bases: TGTGCCAGCACTAGCGGGAGAGGTAACGAGCAGTTCTTC. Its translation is CASTSGRGNEQFF.

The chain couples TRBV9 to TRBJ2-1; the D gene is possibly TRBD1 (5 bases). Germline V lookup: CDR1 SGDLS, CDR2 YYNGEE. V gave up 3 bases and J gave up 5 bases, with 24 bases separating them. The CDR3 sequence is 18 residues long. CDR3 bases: TGTGCCAGCAGCGCCAAACCAGGGAAGCCTTCGTCGGACAATGAGCAGTTCTTC. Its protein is CASSAKPGKPSSDNEQFF.

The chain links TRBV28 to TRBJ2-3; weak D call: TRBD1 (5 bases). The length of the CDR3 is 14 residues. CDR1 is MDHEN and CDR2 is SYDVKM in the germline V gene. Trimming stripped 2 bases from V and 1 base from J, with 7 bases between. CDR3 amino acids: CASSLNRRTDTQYF. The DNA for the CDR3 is TGTGCCAGCAGTTTAAACAGGCGCACAGATACGCAGTATTTT.

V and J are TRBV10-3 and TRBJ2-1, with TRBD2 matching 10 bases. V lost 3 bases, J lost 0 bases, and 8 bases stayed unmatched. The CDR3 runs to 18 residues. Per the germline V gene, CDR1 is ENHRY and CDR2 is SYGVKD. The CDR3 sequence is CAISDPSGRASSYNEQFF. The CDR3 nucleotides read TGTGCCATCAGTGACCCTAGCGGGAGAGCGAGCTCCTACAATGAGCAGTTCTTC.

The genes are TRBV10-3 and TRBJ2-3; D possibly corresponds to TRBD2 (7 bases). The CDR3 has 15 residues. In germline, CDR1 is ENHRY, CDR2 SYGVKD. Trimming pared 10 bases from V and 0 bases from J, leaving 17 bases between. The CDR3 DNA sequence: TGTGCCACGGGGGGCGGTCAGTCTAGCACAGATACGCAGTATTTT. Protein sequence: CATGGGQSSTDTQYF.

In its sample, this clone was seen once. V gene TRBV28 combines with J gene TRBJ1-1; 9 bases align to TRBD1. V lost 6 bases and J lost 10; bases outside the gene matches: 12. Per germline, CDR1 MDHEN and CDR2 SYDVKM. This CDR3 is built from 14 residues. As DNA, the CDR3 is TGTGCCAGCAGCCTCACAGGGGGCGGGAGAGGAGCTTTCTTT. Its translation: CASSLTGGGRGAFF.

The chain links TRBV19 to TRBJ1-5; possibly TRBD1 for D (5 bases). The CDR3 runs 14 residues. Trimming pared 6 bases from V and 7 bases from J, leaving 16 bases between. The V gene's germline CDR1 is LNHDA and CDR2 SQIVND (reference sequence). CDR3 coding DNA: TGTGCCAGTAGCCCGGGACCGGCGGGACAGCCCCAGCATTTT. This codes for CASSPGPAGQPQHF. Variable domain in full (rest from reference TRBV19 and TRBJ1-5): DGGITQSPKYLFRKEGQNVTLSCEQNLNHDAMYWYRQDPGQGLRLIYYSQIVNDFQKGDIAEGYSVSREKKESFPLTVTSAQKNPTAFYLCASSPGPAGQPQHFGDGTRLSIL.

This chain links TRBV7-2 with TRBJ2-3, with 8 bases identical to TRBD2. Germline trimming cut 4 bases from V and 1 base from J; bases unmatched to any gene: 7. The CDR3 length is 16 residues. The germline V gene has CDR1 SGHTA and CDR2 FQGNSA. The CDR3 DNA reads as TGTGCCAGCAGCTCTTATAGCGGGGTTCGCACAGATACGCAGTATTTT. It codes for CASSSYSGVRTDTQYF. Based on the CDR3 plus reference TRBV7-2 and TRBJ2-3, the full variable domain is GAGVSQSPSNKVTEKGKDVELRCDPISGHTALYWYRQSLGQGLEFLIYFQGNSAPDKSGLPSDRFSAERTGGSVSTLTIQRTQQEDSAVYLCASSSYSGVRTDTQYFGPGTRLTVL.

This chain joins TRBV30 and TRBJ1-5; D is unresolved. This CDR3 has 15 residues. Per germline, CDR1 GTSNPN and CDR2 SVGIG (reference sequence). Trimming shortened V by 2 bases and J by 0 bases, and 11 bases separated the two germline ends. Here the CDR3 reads CAWSLSEYSNQPQHF. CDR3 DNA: TGTGCCTGGAGTCTGTCAGAGTATAGCAATCAGCCCCAGCATTTT.

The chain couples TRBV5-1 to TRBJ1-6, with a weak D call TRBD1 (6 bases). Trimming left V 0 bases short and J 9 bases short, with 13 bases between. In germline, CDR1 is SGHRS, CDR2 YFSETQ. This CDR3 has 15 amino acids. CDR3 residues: CASSLAAGVGSPLHF. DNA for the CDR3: TGCGCCAGCAGCTTGGCGGCAGGGGTGGGTTCACCCCTCCACTTT. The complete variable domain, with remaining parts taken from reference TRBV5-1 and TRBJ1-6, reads KAGVTQTPRYLIKTRGQQVTLSCSPISGHRSVSWYQQTPGQGLQFLFEYFSETQRNKGNFPGRFSGRQFSNSRSEMNVSTLELGDSALYLCASSLAAGVGSPLHFGNGTRLTVT.

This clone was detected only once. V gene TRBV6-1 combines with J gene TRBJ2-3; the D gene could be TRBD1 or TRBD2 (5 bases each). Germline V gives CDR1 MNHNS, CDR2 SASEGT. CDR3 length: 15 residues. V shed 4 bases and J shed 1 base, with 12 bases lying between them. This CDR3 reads CASSVGTVGTDTQYF. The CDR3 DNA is TGTGCCAGCAGTGTCGGGACGGTAGGCACAGATACGCAGTATTTT.

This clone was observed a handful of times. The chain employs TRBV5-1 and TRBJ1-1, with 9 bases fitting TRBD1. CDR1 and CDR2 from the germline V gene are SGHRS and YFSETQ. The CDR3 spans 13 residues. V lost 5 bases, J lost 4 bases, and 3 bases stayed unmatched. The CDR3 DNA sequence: TGCGCCAGCAGGGAGACAGGGGGCACTGAAGCTTTCTTT. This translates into CASRETGGTEAFF.

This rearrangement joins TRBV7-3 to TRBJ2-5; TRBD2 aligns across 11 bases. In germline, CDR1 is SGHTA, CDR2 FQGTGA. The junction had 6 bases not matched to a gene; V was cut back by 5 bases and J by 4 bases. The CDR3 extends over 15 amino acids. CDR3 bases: TGTGCCAGCAGCCCCTCTAGCGGGGGGACAGAGACCCAGTACTTC. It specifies CASSPSSGGTETQYF.

The CDR3 nucleotides are TGCAGCGTTGAATCTGCCCTCGGCTACACCTTC. Protein: CSVESALGYTF. The chain joins TRBV29-1 to TRBJ1-2; D is unclear. Trimming cost V 2 bases and J 8 bases, with 9 bases left between them. The germline CDR1 and CDR2 sequences are SQVTM and ANQGSEA. There are 11 residues in the CDR3.

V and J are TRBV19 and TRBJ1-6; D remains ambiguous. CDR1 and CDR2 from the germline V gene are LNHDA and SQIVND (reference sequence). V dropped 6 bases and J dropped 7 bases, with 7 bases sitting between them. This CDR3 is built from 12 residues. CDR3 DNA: TGTGCCAGTAGGCGGCGGAATTCACCCCTCCACTTT. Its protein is CASRRRNSPLHF.

The CDR3 DNA follows: TGCGCCAGCAGCCATTCTTTCGGCCGTTCCTCCCTGTTCTCTGGAAACACCATATATTTT. The encoded protein is CASSHSFGRSSLFSGNTIYF. The chain is built from TRBV4-3 and TRBJ1-3; D remains unclear. The CDR3 runs to 20 residues. Germline lookup yields CDR1 LGHNA and CDR2 YSLEER. V was trimmed by 3 bases and J by 0 bases, leaving 24 bases between them.

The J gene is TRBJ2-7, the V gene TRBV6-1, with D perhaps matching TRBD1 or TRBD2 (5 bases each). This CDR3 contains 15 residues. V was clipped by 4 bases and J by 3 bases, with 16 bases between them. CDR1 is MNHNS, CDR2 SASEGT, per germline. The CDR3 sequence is CASSVYLGPIYEQYF. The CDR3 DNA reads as TGTGCCAGCAGTGTGTATCTGGGACCGATCTACGAGCAGTACTTC.

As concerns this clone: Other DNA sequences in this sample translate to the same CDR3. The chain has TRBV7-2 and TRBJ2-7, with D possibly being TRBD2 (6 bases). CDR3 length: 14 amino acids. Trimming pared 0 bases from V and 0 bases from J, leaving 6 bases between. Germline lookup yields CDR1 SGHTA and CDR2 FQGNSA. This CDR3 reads CASSLAGGSYEQYF. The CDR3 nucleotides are TGTGCCAGCAGCTTAGCCGGGGGCTCCTACGAGCAGTACTTC.

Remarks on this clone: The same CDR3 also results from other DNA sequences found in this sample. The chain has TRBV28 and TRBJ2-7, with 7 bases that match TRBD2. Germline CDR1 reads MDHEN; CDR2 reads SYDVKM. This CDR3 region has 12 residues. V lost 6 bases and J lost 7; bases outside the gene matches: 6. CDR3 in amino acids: CASSPGLVEQYF. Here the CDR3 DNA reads TGTGCCAGCAGCCCTGGACTAGTAGAGCAGTACTTC.

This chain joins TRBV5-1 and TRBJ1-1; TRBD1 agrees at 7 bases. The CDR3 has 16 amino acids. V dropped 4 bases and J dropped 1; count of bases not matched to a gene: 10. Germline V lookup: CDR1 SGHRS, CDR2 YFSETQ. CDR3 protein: CASSLQGGLENTEAFF. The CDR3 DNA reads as TGCGCCAGCAGCCTTCAGGGGGGCTTGGAGAACACTGAAGCTTTCTTT.

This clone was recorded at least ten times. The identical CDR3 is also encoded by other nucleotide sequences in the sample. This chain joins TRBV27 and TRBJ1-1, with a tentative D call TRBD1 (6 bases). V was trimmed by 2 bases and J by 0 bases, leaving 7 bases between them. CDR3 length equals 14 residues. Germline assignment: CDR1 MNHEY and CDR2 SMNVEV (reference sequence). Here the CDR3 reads CASSLGGLNTEAFF. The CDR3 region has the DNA TGTGCCAGCAGTTTAGGGGGCCTGAACACTGAAGCTTTCTTT.

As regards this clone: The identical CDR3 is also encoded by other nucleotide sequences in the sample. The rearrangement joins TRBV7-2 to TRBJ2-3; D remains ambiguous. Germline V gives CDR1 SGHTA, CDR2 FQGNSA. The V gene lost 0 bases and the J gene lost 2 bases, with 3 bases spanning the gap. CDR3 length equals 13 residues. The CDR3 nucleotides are TGTGCCAGCAGCTTAGCCTACACAGATACGCAGTATTTT. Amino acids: CASSLAYTDTQYF.

The CDR3 loop is CASSLANHDRATEAFF. In DNA, the CDR3 is TGCGCCAGCAGCTTGGCCAACCACGACAGGGCAACTGAAGCTTTCTTT. The chain links TRBV5-1 to TRBJ1-1; 7 bases line up with TRBD1. Germline CDR1 is SGHRS and CDR2 is YFSETQ. This CDR3 spans 16 amino acids. With 0 bases clipped from V and 5 bases from J, the junction kept 10 bases outside the gene matches.

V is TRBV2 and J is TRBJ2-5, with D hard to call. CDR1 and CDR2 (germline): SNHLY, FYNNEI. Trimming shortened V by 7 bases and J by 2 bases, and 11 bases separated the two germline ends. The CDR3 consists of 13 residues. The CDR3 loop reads CASIDPNQETQYF. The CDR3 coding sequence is TGTGCCAGCATTGATCCTAATCAAGAGACCCAGTACTTC.

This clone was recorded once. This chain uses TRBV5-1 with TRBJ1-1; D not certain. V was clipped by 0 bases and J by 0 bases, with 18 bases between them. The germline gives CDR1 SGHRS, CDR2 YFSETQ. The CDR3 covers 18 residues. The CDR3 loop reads CASSLAMIESGLNTEAFF. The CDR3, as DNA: TGCGCCAGCAGCTTGGCAATGATAGAGAGTGGCTTGAACACTGAAGCTTTCTTT.